The 9 T cell receptor beta chains below come from one sample, sequenced in a study of T cell responses to AZD1222 COVID-19 vaccine. Clones were read by immunoSEQ multiplex PCR, and TCRdb kept only the in-frame ones, dropping some. The data hold about 73,000 clones, with around 88% observed a single time. Sample: peripheral blood, taken on day 0 of AZD1222 vaccination. The origin of the receptors is an adult in good health.

V is TRBV7-2 and J is TRBJ2-5; maybe TRBD2 (5 bases). The V gene's germline CDR1 is SGHTA and CDR2 FQGNSA. The V end lost 4 bases, the J end lost 2 bases, and 8 bases lay between the germline ends. CDR3 length equals 13 residues. CDR3 sequence (DNA): TGTGCCAGCAGCTCCGGGATTCAAGAGACCCAGTACTTC. This gives the protein CASSSGIQETQYF.

The chain carries TRBV7-6 and TRBJ1-5; tentative D call: TRBD1 (6 bases). The V and J ends lost 1 base and 6 bases respectively, with 10 bases between them. This CDR3 has 14 amino acids. The germline V gene encodes CDR1 SGHVS and CDR2 FNYEAQ. The chain's CDR3 is CASSLETGLQPQHF. The CDR3 nucleotides read TGTGCCAGCAGCTTAGAAACAGGGCTTCAGCCCCAGCATTTT. Drawing the rest from reference TRBV7-6 and TRBJ1-5, the complete variable domain is GAGVSQSPRYKVTKRGQDVALRCDPISGHVSLYWYRQALGQGPEFLTYFNYEAQQDKSGLPNDRFSAERPEGSISTLTIQRTEQRDSAMYRCASSLETGLQPQHFGDGTRLSIL.

This clone appeared a few times. This sequence joins TRBV2 and TRBJ2-7; D remains ambiguous. The CDR3 loop spans 14 amino acids. CDR1 and CDR2 (germline): SNHLY, FYNNEI. Trimming removed 7 bases from V and 4 bases from J, with 17 bases in between. The CDR3 region is CASIERPSAYEQYF. CDR3 nucleotide sequence: TGTGCCAGCATCGAAAGGCCTTCAGCGTACGAGCAGTACTTC.

The V call is TRBV19, the J call TRBJ2-7; possibly TRBD1 or TRBD2 for D (5 bases each). This CDR3 spans 15 amino acids. Germline CDR1 reads LNHDA; CDR2 reads SQIVND (reference sequence). Trimming removed 3 bases at V and 5 bases at J, with 17 bases between. CDR3 in DNA: TGTGCCAGTAGTATCCTCACCGGGACCTCTAACGAGCAGTACTTC. It specifies CASSILTGTSNEQYF.

This chain joins TRBV5-1 and TRBJ2-5; D unresolved. CDR3 length equals 16 residues. Trimming removed 4 bases from V and 5 bases from J, with 21 bases in between. Germline assignment: CDR1 SGHRS and CDR2 YFSETQ. CDR3 in amino acids: CASSDGVGHPGETQYF. As DNA, the CDR3 is TGCGCCAGCAGCGATGGAGTGGGCCACCCTGGGGAGACCCAGTACTTC.

V and J are TRBV11-2 and TRBJ1-3; D is unresolved. CDR3 length equals 16 residues. Trimming took off 6 bases at V and 0 bases at J, with 15 bases between the two ends. Per germline, CDR1 SGHAT and CDR2 FQNNGV. CDR3 residues: CASSSHRGSSGNTIYF. DNA of the CDR3: TGTGCCAGCAGTTCCCATCGGGGTAGCTCTGGAAACACCATATATTTT. Full variable domain (rest looked up from reference TRBV11-2 and TRBJ1-3): EAGVAQSPRYKIIEKRQSVAFWCNPISGHATLYWYQQILGQGPKLLIQFQNNGVVDDSQLPKDRFSAERLKGVDSTLKIQPAKLEDSAVYLCASSSHRGSSGNTIYFGEGSWLTVV.

This clone was found once. The V gene is TRBV29-1, the J gene TRBJ1-1; D unclear. This CDR3 region has 14 residues. Germline-derived CDR1 and CDR2 are SQVTM and ANQGSEA. The germline V and J ends were trimmed by 0 bases and 1 base, with 9 bases remaining between them. The CDR3 loop is CSVEERQPNTEAFF. In DNA, the CDR3 is TGCAGCGTTGAAGAGAGACAACCGAACACTGAAGCTTTCTTT.

CDR3: CASSFTDYEQFF. Written as DNA, the CDR3 is TGTGCCAGCAGTTTTACTGATTATGAGCAGTTCTTC. This sequence joins TRBV28 and TRBJ2-1; the D is unclear. Trimming left V 3 bases short and J 8 bases short, with 8 bases between. This CDR3 spans 12 amino acids. CDR1 and CDR2 (germline): MDHEN, SYDVKM.

This chain links TRBV9 with TRBJ2-7; TRBD2 agrees at 9 bases. The germline V gene encodes CDR1 SGDLS and CDR2 YYNGEE. CDR3 length equals 15 residues. With 4 bases clipped from V and 2 bases from J, the junction kept 7 bases outside the gene matches. CDR3 amino acids: CASSPRSGGTYEQYF. The CDR3 bases are TGTGCCAGCAGCCCAAGAAGCGGGGGGACCTACGAGCAGTACTTC.